What follows is one TCR beta chain and its context. Its antigen is not identified. TCR beta cDNA libraries included unique molecular identifiers. TCRdb ran MiXCR on the PCR reads and lists one entry per CDR3 protein. The sample holds fewer than 850,000 distinct CDR3 sequences; 25% to 30% are singletons and the top ten take more than 0.45%. The data belong to a study of post-analysis software for immune sequencing data. Overall study context: Recorded disease courses covered relapsing-remitting, secondary progressive and progressive-relapsing multiple sclerosis. Some patients had no subtype annotation. The study, taken as a whole, reports: Five or six TRBV segments (TRBV5-6, TRBV5-1 and TRBV20-1 among them) occurred more frequently in patients than in controls. The F measure placed samples prepared in the same batch into strongly shared clusters. A significant reduction in normalized Chao1 diversity was observed in multiple sclerosis patients versus controls.

There are 15 residues in the CDR3. V lost 5 bases, J lost 5 bases, and 11 bases stayed unmatched. Germline values: CDR1 DFQATT, CDR2 SNEGSKA (reference sequence). Sequences were obtained from blood. The chain joins TRBV20-1 to TRBJ2-1, with 8 positions matching TRBD2. The TCR was taken from a girl aged 5-17 years with multiple sclerosis. CDR3 coding DNA: TGCAGTGCTTCTACCCGGGGGGGCTCGAACAATGAGCAGTTCTTC. Its translation: CSASTRGGSNNEQFF.